In its sample, the clone carrying this T cell receptor (beta chain) was seen a few times. What it binds is unknown. The authors obtained over 95% purity in all sorted populations. The CDR3 length is 13 residues. Germline V CDR1 and CDR2: LNHNV, YYDKDF (reference sequence). V was pared by 11 bases and J by 6 bases, with 7 bases of the junction left unmatched. The data were taken from a study of beta chain features in type 1 diabetes. The study, taken as a whole, reports: Shortening of TCRB CDR3s, moderate but significant, appeared in all four CD4+ subsets of Type 1 diabetes patients. In type 1 diabetes patients, VDJ junctions had fewer insertions; deletions at these junctions were more frequent. Whether TCRB rearrangement is influenced by HLA type was left unresolved in this analysis.

Isolated RNA was reverse transcribed in full, so expressed TCRB transcripts were sequenced. The table came from immunoSEQ multiplex PCR; TCRdb's copy has only in-frame clones and leaves some out. Of fewer than 650,000 clones listed, 15% to 18% are singletons. The TCR was taken from a man aged 18 to 30 in good health. The sequenced sample consisted of naive CD4+ T cells from blood. This chain joins TRBV15 and TRBJ2-2; 9 nucleotides agree with TRBD1. CDR3 sequence reads: CASGQGLAGELFF. In nucleotides, the CDR3 is TGTGCCTCCGGACAGGGGTTAGCCGGGGAGCTGTTTTTT.